Sequencing of this TCR beta chain was carried out in a study of T cell changes during pregnancy in multiple sclerosis. Only in-frame clones appear in the TCRdb table, and some are missing; sequencing was by immunoSEQ multiplex PCR. The sample consists of about 45,000 clones, approximately 90% of them appearing once. The CDR3 loop spans 14 amino acids. Germline CDR1 reads SGHRS; CDR2 reads YFSETQ. V gave up 4 bases and J gave up 5 bases, with 15 bases separating them. V gene TRBV5-1 combines with J gene TRBJ1-1, with D perhaps TRBD1 (5 bases). This TCR derives from a female donor with multiple sclerosis, enrolled in a pregnancy study. The material was peripheral blood, obtained in the first trimester of pregnancy. In nucleotides, the CDR3 is TGCGCCAGCAGCCCTTCGGGGGTAGGAACTGAAGCTTTCTTT. This codes for CASSPSGVGTEAFF. Drawing the rest from reference TRBV5-1 and TRBJ1-1, the complete variable domain is KAGVTQTPRYLIKTRGQQVTLSCSPISGHRSVSWYQQTPGQGLQFLFEYFSETQRNKGNFPGRFSGRQFSNSRSEMNVSTLELGDSALYLCASSPSGVGTEAFFGQGTRLTVV.